This T cell receptor (beta chain) was captured by sequencing in a study of read filtering for tumor transcriptome and immune sequencing. This library used about 360 ng RNA and molecular barcoded adaptors spanning alpha/delta and beta/gamma chains. TCRdb ran MiXCR on the reads and lists one entry per CDR3 protein. This table has some 120,000 distinct CDR3 sequences, 10% to 15% appearing once. The CDR3 spans 14 residues. J gave up 9 bases and V 7 bases, and 12 bases lay outside the gene matches. Germline V CDR1 and CDR2: SGDLS, YYNGEE. This receptor was obtained from a donor at least 40 years old with multiple myeloma. Sequencing was performed on a population of CD138-negative cells sorted from bone marrow. The chain joins TRBV9 to TRBJ2-1; TRBD1 aligns across 8 bases. The CDR3 sequence is CASGPTRQGSEQFF. CDR3 in DNA: TGTGCCAGCGGCCCAACCCGACAGGGGTCTGAGCAGTTCTTC.